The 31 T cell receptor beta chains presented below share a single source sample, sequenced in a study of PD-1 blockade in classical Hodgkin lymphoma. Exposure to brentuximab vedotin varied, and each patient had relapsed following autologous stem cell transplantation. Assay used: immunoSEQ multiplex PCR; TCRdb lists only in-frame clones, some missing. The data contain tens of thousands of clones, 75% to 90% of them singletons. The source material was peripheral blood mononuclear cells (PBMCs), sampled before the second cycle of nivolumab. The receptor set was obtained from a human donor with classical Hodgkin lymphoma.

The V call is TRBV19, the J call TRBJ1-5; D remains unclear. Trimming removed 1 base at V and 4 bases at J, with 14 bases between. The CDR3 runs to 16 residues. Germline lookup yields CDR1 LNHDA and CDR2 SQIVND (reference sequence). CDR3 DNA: TGTGCCAGTAGTATAGGGTGGATATCGCCGAATCAGCCCCAGCATTTT. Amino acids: CASSIGWISPNQPQHF.

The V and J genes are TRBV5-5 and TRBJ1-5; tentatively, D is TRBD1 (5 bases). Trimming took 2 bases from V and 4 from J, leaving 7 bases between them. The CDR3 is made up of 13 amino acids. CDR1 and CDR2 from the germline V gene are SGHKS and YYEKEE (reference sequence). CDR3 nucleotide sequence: TGTGCCAGCAGCTTTCGACAGAATCAGCCCCAGCATTTT. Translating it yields CASSFRQNQPQHF.

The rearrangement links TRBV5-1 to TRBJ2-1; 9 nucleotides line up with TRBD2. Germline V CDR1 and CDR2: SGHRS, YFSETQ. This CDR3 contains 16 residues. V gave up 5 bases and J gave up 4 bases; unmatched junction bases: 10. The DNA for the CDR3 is TGCGCCAGCAGTTCGACGGGCGGGGGGGCGTACAATGAGCAGTTCTTC. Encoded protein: CASSSTGGGAYNEQFF.

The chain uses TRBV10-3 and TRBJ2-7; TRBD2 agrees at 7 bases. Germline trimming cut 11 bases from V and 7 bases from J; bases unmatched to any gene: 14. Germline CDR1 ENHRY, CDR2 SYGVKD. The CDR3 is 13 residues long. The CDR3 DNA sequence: TGTGCCGTTAGTTCGGCCTCGGGGGGTGAGCAGTACTTC. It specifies CAVSSASGGEQYF.

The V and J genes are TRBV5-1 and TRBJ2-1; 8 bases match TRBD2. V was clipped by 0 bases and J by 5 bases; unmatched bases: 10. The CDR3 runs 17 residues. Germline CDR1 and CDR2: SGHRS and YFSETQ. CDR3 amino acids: CASSLVSGTRLNNEQFF. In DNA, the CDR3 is TGCGCCAGCAGCTTGGTGTCCGGGACTAGGTTAAACAATGAGCAGTTCTTC.

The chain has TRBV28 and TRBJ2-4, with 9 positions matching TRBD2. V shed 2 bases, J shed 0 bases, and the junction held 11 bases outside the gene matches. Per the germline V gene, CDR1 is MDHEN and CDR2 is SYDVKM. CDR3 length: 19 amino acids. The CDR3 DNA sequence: TGTGCCAGCAGTTTACCCAGCGGGAGGCTCAACGTAGCCAAAAACATTCAGTACTTC. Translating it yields CASSLPSGRLNVAKNIQYF.

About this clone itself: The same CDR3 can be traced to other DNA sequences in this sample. The CDR3 is CASSLSVNTEAFF. DNA of the CDR3: TGTGCCAGCAGTTTATCAGTGAACACTGAAGCTTTCTTT. The rearrangement uses TRBV28 and TRBJ1-1; D remains unclear. Trimming cost V 1 base and J 0 bases, with 3 bases left between them. CDR3 length: 13 residues. From germline, CDR1 is MDHEN and CDR2 SYDVKM.

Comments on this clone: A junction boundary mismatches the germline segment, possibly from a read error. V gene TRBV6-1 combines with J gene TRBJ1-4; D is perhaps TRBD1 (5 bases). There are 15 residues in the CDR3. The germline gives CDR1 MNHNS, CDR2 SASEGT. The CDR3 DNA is TGTGCCAGCAGTAAAGCGACAGCAACTAATGAAAAACTGTTTTTT. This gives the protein CASSKATATNEKLFF.

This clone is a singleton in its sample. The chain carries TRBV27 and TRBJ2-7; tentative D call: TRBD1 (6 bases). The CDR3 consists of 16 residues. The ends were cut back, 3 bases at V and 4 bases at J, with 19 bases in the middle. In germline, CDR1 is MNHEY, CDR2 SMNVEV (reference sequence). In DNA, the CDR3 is TGTGCCAGCAGTTTCCTCCCCGGACAGCCCCCATACGAGCAGTACTTC. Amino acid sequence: CASSFLPGQPPYEQYF.

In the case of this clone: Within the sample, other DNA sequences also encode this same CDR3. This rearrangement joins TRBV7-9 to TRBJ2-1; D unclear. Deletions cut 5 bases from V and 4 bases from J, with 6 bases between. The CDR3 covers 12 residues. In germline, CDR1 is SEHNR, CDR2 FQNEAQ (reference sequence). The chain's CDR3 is CASSSPYNEQFF. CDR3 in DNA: TGTGCCAGCAGCAGTCCTTACAATGAGCAGTTCTTC.

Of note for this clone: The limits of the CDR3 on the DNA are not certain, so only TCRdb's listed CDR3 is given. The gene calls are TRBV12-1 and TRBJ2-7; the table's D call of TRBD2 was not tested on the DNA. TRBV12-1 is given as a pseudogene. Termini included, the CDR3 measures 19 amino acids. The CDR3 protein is CASSFGLWASGSSSYEQYF.

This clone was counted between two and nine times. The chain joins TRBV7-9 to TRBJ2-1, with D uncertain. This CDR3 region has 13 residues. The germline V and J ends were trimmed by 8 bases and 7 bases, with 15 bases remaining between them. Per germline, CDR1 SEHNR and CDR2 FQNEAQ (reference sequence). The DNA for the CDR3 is TGTGCCAGCGGGTTTTTGCCCGTAAATGAGCAGTTCTTC. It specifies CASGFLPVNEQFF.

The CDR3 here is CATGTGGYNSPLHF. In nucleotides, the CDR3 is TGTGCCACCGGGACAGGGGGATATAATTCACCCCTCCACTTT. The genes are TRBV27 and TRBJ1-6; 11 nucleotides match TRBD1. This CDR3 has 14 residues. The germline V gene encodes CDR1 MNHEY and CDR2 SMNVEV (reference sequence). The ends lost 10 bases at V and 4 bases at J; junction bases unmatched: 3.

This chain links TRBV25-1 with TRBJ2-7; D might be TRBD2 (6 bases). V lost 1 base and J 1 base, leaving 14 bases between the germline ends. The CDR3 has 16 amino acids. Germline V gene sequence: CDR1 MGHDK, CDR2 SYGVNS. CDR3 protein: CASSESYQGGSYEQYF. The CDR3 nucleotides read TGTGCCAGCAGTGAATCTTACCAGGGAGGATCCTACGAGCAGTACTTC.

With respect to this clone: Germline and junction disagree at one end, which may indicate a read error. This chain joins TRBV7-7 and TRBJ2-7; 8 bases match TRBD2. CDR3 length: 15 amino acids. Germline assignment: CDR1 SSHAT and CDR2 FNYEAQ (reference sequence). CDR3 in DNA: TGTGCTAGCAGCTCGGGACTAGGCGTCCCCTACGAGCAGTACTTC. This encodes CASSSGLGVPYEQYF.

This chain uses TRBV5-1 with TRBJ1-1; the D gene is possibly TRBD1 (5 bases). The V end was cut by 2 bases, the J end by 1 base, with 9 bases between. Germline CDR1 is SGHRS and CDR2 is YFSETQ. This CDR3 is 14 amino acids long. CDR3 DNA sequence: TGCGCCAGCAGCTTCATCACAGGGAACACTGAAGCTTTCTTT. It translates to CASSFITGNTEAFF.

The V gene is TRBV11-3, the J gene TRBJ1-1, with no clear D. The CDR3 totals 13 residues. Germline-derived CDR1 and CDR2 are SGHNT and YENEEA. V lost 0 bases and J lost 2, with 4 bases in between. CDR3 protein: CASSLDQNTEAFF. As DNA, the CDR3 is TGTGCCAGCAGCTTAGATCAAAACACTGAAGCTTTCTTT.

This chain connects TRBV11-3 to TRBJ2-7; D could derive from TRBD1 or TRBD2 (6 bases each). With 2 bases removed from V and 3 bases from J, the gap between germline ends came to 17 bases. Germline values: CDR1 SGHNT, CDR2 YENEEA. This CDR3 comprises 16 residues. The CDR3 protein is CASSLNSGAEGYEQYF. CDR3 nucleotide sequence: TGTGCCAGCAGCTTAAACTCGGGGGCGGAGGGCTACGAGCAGTACTTC.

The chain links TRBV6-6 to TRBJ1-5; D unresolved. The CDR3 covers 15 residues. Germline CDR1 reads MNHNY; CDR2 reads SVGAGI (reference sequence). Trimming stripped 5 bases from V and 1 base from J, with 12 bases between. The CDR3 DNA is TGTGCCAGCAGTCCGGACGATTGGAGCAATCAGCCCCAGCATTTT. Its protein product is CASSPDDWSNQPQHF.

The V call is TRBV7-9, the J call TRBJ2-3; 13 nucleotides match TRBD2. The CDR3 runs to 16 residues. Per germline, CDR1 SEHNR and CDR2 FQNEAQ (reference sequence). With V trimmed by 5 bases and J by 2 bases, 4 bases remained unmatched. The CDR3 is CASSLTSGGATDTQYF. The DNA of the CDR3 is TGTGCCAGCAGCCTAACTAGCGGGGGGGCCACAGATACGCAGTATTTT.

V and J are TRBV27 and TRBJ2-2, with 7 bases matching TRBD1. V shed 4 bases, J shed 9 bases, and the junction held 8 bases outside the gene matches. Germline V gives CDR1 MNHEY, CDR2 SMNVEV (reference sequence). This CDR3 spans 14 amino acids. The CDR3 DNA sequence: TGTGCCAGCAGTTCAATACAGGGGTCCTGGGAGCTGTTTTTT. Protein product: CASSSIQGSWELFF.

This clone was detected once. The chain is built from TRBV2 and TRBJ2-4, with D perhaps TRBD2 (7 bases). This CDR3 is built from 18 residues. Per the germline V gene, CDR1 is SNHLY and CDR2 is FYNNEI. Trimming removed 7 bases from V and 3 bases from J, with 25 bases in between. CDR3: CASKRWDTTSGGKNIQYF. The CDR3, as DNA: TGTGCCAGCAAGCGCTGGGACACGACTTCGGGGGGCAAAAACATTCAGTACTTC. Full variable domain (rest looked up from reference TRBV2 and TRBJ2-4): EPEVTQTPSHQVTQMGQEVILRCVPISNHLYFYWYRQILGQKVEFLVSFYNNEISEKSEIFDDQFSVERPDGSNFTLKIRSTKLEDSAMYFCASKRWDTTSGGKNIQYFGAGTRLSVL.

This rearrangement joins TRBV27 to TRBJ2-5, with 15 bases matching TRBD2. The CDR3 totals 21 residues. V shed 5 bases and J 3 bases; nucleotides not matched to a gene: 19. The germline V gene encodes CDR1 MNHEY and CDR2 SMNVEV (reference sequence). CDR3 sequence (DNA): TGTGCCAGCAGTCCGTTGCCCCTTTTTCGGGGACTAGCGGGGGGCGAAGAGACCCAGTACTTC. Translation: CASSPLPLFRGLAGGEETQYF.

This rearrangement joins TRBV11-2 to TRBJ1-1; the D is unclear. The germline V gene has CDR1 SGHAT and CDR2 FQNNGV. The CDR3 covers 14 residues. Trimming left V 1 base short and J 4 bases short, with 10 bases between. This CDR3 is CASSLVGVATEAFF. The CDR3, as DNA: TGTGCCAGCAGCTTAGTTGGAGTTGCCACTGAAGCTTTCTTT.

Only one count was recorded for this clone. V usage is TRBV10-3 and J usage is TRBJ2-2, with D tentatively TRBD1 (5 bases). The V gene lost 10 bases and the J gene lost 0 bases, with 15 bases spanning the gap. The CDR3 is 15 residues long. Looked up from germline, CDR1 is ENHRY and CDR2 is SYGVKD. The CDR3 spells CATARTPANTGELFF. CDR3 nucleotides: TGTGCCACCGCTCGGACACCCGCGAACACCGGGGAGCTGTTTTTT.

The CDR3 DNA is TGTGCCAGCAGTTTGGTGCAGGGAGGGGTATATGGCTACACCTTC. Protein product: CASSLVQGGVYGYTF. The V gene is TRBV6-5, the J gene TRBJ1-2, with D possibly TRBD1 on 5 matching bases. CDR3 length equals 15 residues. From germline, CDR1 is MNHEY and CDR2 SVGAGI. V shed 4 bases and J shed 5 bases, with 17 bases lying between them.

CDR3 amino acids: CASSNGQGRSEAFF. CDR3 DNA: TGTGCCAGCAGTAACGGACAGGGGAGATCTGAAGCTTTCTTT. The rearrangement uses TRBV6-1 and TRBJ1-1; 9 positions agree with TRBD1. The length of the CDR3 is 14 residues. After removal of 5 bases from V and 6 bases from J, the junction contained 7 bases not matched to a gene. Germline V gene lookup returns CDR1 MNHNS and CDR2 SASEGT.

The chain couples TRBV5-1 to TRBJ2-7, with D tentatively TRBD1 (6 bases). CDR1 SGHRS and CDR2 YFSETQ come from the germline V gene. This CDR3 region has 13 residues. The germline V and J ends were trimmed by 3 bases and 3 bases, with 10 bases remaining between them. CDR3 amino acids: CASSYGTNYEQYF. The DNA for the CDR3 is TGCGCCAGCAGCTACGGGACAAACTACGAGCAGTACTTC.

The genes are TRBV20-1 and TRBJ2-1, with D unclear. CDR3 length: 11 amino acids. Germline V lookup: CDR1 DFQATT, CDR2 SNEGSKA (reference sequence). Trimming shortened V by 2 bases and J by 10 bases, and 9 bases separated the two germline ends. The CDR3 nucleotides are TGCAGTGCTAGAAGGACGGAAGAGCAGTTCTTC. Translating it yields CSARRTEEQFF.

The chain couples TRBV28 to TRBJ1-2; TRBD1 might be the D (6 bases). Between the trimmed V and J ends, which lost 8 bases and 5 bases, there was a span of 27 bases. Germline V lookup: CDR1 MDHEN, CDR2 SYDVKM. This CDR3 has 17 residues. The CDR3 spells CASGMPGALRKAYGYTF. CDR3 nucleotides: TGTGCCAGCGGTATGCCAGGGGCCCTCAGAAAAGCGTATGGCTACACCTTC.

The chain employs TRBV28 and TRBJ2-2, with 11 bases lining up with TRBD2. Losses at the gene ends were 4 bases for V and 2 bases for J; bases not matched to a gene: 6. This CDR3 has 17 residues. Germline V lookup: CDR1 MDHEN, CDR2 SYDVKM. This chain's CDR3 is CASSSLAGGRNTGELFF. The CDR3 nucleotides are TGTGCCAGCAGTTCTTTAGCGGGGGGGCGAAACACCGGGGAGCTGTTTTTT.